These 18 T cell receptor beta chains share one sample of origin, sequenced in a study of radiotherapy plus CTLA-4 blockade in lung cancer (dated by TCRdb to 2017 to 2018). Library construction relied on the immunoSEQ multiplex PCR assay. Entries here come from immuneACCESS through TCRdb and include only in-frame sequences with V and J called. Some clones fail to appear in such tables; in the studies checked, an unresolved V gene covers under half of the shortfall, and the cause of the remainder is unknown. The sample has 25,000 to 35,000 clones on record, about 72% of them singletons. Of the sample, 7.5% falls within the top ten clones. The sample in question was peripheral blood, obtained from a patient treated with radiotherapy plus ipilimumab. These receptors were taken from a human donor with non-small cell lung cancer who had stable disease on radiotherapy plus ipilimumab.

The rearrangement joins TRBV4-1 to TRBJ1-1; D may be TRBD1 (6 bases). V gave up 6 bases and J gave up 0 bases, with 11 bases separating them. Per germline, CDR1 MGHRA and CDR2 YSYEKL. The CDR3 runs 14 residues. The CDR3 is CASSLGQLNTEAFF. In DNA, the CDR3 is TGCGCCAGCAGTCTCGGACAGTTGAACACTGAAGCTTTCTTT.

This clone was counted between two and nine times. The chain employs TRBV10-3 and TRBJ1-4, with D possibly being TRBD1 (5 bases). V was cut by 2 bases and J by 4 bases, with 8 bases left in between. Germline values: CDR1 ENHRY, CDR2 SYGVKD. This CDR3 contains 14 residues. CDR3: CAISEGGVNEKLFF. The CDR3 DNA follows: TGTGCCATCAGTGAGGGGGGGGTTAATGAAAAACTGTTTTTT.

This chain uses TRBV27 with TRBJ2-1; 7 nucleotides line up with TRBD1. Germline V lookup: CDR1 MNHEY, CDR2 SMNVEV (reference sequence). The length of the CDR3 is 16 residues. V trimming: 8 bases; J trimming: 4 bases; junction bases outside the gene matches: 14. The CDR3, as DNA: TGTGCCAGCCAACAGGGGCAAAGGGTCGCTTACAATGAGCAGTTCTTC. Translated, it gives CASQQGQRVAYNEQFF.

The J gene is TRBJ1-2, the V gene TRBV7-2; D gene unclear. The CDR3 covers 14 residues. V was trimmed by 3 bases and J by 2 bases, leaving 10 bases between them. CDR1 is SGHTA, CDR2 FQGNSA, per germline. CDR3 loop: CASSLAQQNYGYTF. The DNA for the CDR3 is TGTGCCAGCAGCTTGGCACAGCAAAACTATGGCTACACCTTC.

Here the CDR3 reads CASSRLQGMNTEAFF. The CDR3 DNA reads as TGTGCCAGCAGCCGACTTCAGGGGATGAACACTGAAGCTTTCTTT. The rearrangement links TRBV7-6 to TRBJ1-1; weak D call: TRBD1 (6 bases). The CDR3 sequence is 15 residues long. V was cut by 5 bases and J by 0 bases, with 13 bases left in between. Germline-derived CDR1 and CDR2 are SGHVS and FNYEAQ.

This clone was observed once. This chain uses TRBV5-6 with TRBJ2-2; 10 nucleotides match TRBD1. CDR3 length: 15 residues. CDR1 and CDR2 from the germline V gene are SGHDT and YYEEEE. The V and J ends lost 6 bases and 4 bases, in that order; junction bases with no gene match: 6. CDR3: CASILGTGATGELFF. The CDR3 nucleotides are TGTGCCAGCATTCTAGGGACAGGGGCCACCGGGGAGCTGTTTTTT.

This clone was picked up a small number of times. The chain recombines TRBV30 with TRBJ1-2; D possibly corresponds to TRBD1 (5 bases). The germline V and J ends were trimmed by 4 bases and 7 bases, with 13 bases remaining between them. The CDR3 loop spans 12 amino acids. Germline-derived CDR1 and CDR2 are GTSNPN and SVGIG (reference sequence). This CDR3 reads CAWIRGVGGYTF. CDR3 DNA sequence: TGTGCCTGGATTAGAGGGGTCGGTGGCTACACCTTC.

V usage is TRBV19 and J usage is TRBJ2-3; no firm D call. Germline CDR1 reads LNHDA; CDR2 reads SQIVND (reference sequence). The ends were cut back, 0 bases at V and 2 bases at J, with 0 bases in the middle. The CDR3 loop spans 12 amino acids. CDR3 nucleotide sequence: TGTGCCAGTAGTATAGACACAGATACGCAGTATTTT. Its translation: CASSIDTDTQYF.

This sequence joins TRBV10-2 and TRBJ2-3; unclear D gene. The germline V gene has CDR1 WSHSY and CDR2 SAAADI. The V end lost 6 bases, the J end lost 4 bases, and 5 bases lay between the germline ends. The CDR3 covers 11 residues. CDR3 region: CASSSSDTQYF. The CDR3, as DNA: TGCGCCAGCAGCAGCTCAGATACGCAGTATTTT.

The chain employs TRBV6-1 and TRBJ1-4, with D unclear. Germline assignment: CDR1 MNHNS and CDR2 SASEGT. The CDR3 covers 15 residues. Deletions cut 6 bases from V and 0 bases from J, with 11 bases between. CDR3 DNA sequence: TGTGCCAGCAGGTCTATAGGAGCAACTAATGAAAAACTGTTTTTT. It specifies CASRSIGATNEKLFF.

V is TRBV2 and J is TRBJ2-1; TRBD1 agrees at 7 bases. The CDR3 length is 15 residues. Germline CDR1 SNHLY, CDR2 FYNNEI. V was pared by 3 bases and J by 2 bases, with 4 bases of the junction left unmatched. CDR3 protein: CASSDGQGAYNEQFF. For the CDR3, the DNA is TGTGCCAGCAGTGATGGGCAGGGGGCCTACAATGAGCAGTTCTTC.

V usage is TRBV18 and J usage is TRBJ1-1, with 7 bases identical to TRBD1. This CDR3 spans 15 amino acids. Germline V gene lookup returns CDR1 KGHSH and CDR2 LQKENI. With V trimmed by 5 bases and J by 5 bases, 11 bases remained unmatched. The CDR3 DNA reads TGTGCCAGCTCATTCGACAGGGCAGAAAGGACTGAAGCTTTCTTT. It translates to CASSFDRAERTEAFF.

The chain links TRBV5-1 to TRBJ2-3; tentative D call: TRBD2 (6 bases). The V gene lost 0 bases and the J gene lost 2 bases, with 13 bases spanning the gap. This CDR3 region has 16 residues. The germline V gene has CDR1 SGHRS and CDR2 YFSETQ. For the CDR3, the DNA is TGCGCCAGCAGCTTGGACCGGGGGTCCTTCACAGATACGCAGTATTTT. Translated, it gives CASSLDRGSFTDTQYF.

Here the CDR3 DNA reads TGTGCCAGCAGTTTTGTCTACAGCCCCAATCAGCCCCAGCATTTT. Amino acid sequence: CASSFVYSPNQPQHF. The J gene is TRBJ1-5, the V gene TRBV28, with no clear D. This CDR3 is built from 15 residues. CDR1 is MDHEN, CDR2 SYDVKM, per germline. The V end was cut by 3 bases, the J end by 3 bases, with 12 bases between.

DNA of the CDR3: TGTGCCATCACCTCTGGGGGGTCCGGGACAGATACGCAGTATTTT. Translation: CAITSGGSGTDTQYF. This chain joins TRBV10-3 and TRBJ2-3; D is perhaps TRBD2 (6 bases). CDR1 and CDR2 from the germline V gene are ENHRY and SYGVKD. This CDR3 comprises 15 residues. V dropped 7 bases and J dropped 3 bases, with 17 bases sitting between them.

This clone appeared a few times. The rearrangement joins TRBV5-1 to TRBJ2-3; tentative D call: TRBD2 (6 bases). This CDR3 spans 15 amino acids. V lost 3 bases and J lost 3, with 14 bases in between. Germline V CDR1 and CDR2: SGHRS, YFSETQ. The CDR3 nucleotides are TGCGCCAGCAGCTACGGAGGGTTAGAGACAGATACGCAGTATTTT. As protein: CASSYGGLETDTQYF.

The CDR3 loop reads CASSLSRQQNTEAFF. Written as DNA, the CDR3 is TGTGCCAGCAGTTTATCACGGCAGCAGAACACTGAAGCTTTCTTT. The gene calls are TRBV27 and TRBJ1-1; D is undetermined. The CDR3 sequence is 15 residues long. Germline values: CDR1 MNHEY, CDR2 SMNVEV (reference sequence). The ends were cut back, 0 bases at V and 1 base at J, with 9 bases in the middle.

This clone showed up just a few times. The V and J genes are TRBV5-5 and TRBJ2-7, with TRBD1 identical over 7 bases. The length of the CDR3 is 14 residues. Germline assignment: CDR1 SGHKS and CDR2 YYEKEE (reference sequence). J gave up 5 bases and V 4 bases, and 9 bases lay outside the gene matches. CDR3 protein: CASSPMTGLNEQYV. CDR3 coding DNA: TGTGCCAGCAGCCCAATGACAGGGCTGAACGAGCAGTACGTC.